This T cell receptor (beta chain) was captured in a study of molecular identifiers for immune sequencing clone quantification. CD8+CD4-CCR7+CD45RA+ sorting gave the naive CD8 T cells. With V trimmed by 4 bases and J by 9 bases, 6 bases remained unmatched. Germline values: CDR1 MNHEY, CDR2 SMNVEV (reference sequence). This CDR3 has 13 amino acids. TCRdb itself ran the PCR reads through MiXCR, one entry per CDR3 protein. The sample lists about 630,000 distinct CDR3 sequences, roughly 25% occurring once. This receptor was obtained from a human donor in good health. Some libraries in this study had Jurkat cell RNA spiked in. Sequenced input: naive CD8+ T cells from blood, with Jurkat cell RNA spiked in. The subset: FACS-sorted CD8+CD4-CCR7+CD45RA+ naive T cells. The chain recombines TRBV27 with TRBJ2-1; TRBD1 matches at 7 bases. The CDR3 region is CASSSREGAEQFF. The DNA of the CDR3 is TGTGCCAGCAGTTCCAGAGAGGGGGCTGAGCAGTTCTTC.